These T cell receptor beta chains were read from a single sample in a study of T cells after posttransplantation cyclophosphamide. This table comes from immunoSEQ multiplex PCR, and its TCRdb copy is limited to in-frame clones, with some not included. This record lists about 36,000 clones, none seen once only, and the top ten clones contain about 1.2%. The sequencing sample was made of PBMCs. The receptor set was obtained from a girl aged 10 to 17 in good health, CMV-negative, and a related stem cell transplant donor. Both conserved end residues are part of each CDR3. Each record gives: V gene, J gene, CDR3 protein.

TRBV6-5	.	CASSGDRVNEQYF
TRBV2	TRBJ2-7	CASNWMGLGGNEQYF
TRBV13	TRBJ2-5	CASSFRGQETQYF
TRBV23-1	TRBJ2-7	CASSPRGSYEQYF
TRBV19	TRBJ1-1	CASSILGANTEAFF
TRBV5-6	TRBJ2-1	CASSYTGTGSNEQFF
TRBV4-1	TRBJ2-1	CASSQKAGVKNEQFF
TRBV2	TRBJ2-3	CASSPGTSGRLYTQYF
TRBV27	TRBJ1-1	CASRTDRGGTEAFF
TRBV28	TRBJ2-7	CASTPGQGLGYEQYF
TRBV4-1	TRBJ2-3	CASSQPSGASTDTQYF
TRBV19	TRBJ2-1	CASSIVAGGRNEQFF
TRBV28	TRBJ1-1	CASSFPGSEAFF
TRBV11-3	TRBJ2-2	CASSLGGQGSNGELFF
TRBV6-6	TRBJ1-2	CASSQGGDYGYTF
TRBV15	TRBJ1-1	CATSRGRGPLNTEAFF
TRBV5-4	TRBJ1-2	CASSSPGERGYTF
TRBV7-9	TRBJ2-5	CASSLRGLQETQYF
TRBV5-1	TRBJ2-5	CASRQGVGETQYF
TRBV7-9	TRBJ1-2	CASSLLAGEINGYTF
TRBV29-1	TRBJ1-2	CSVEAPNYGYTF
TRBV4-1	TRBJ1-6	CASSRGLASSYNSPLHF
TRBV5-1	TRBJ1-1	CASSTDRGKTEAFF
TRBV5-6	TRBJ2-7	CASSLEGAQAEQYF
TRBV7-2	TRBJ2-3	CASSPSGTGGIDTQYF
TRBV5-4	TRBJ2-3	CASSLGVFSGTSTDTQYF
TRBV6-1	TRBJ2-7	CASSEGRGRLYEQYF
TRBV7-9	TRBJ2-7	CASSFWTGGEQYF
TRBV21-1	TRBJ2-5	CASLTSGGGETQYF
TRBV5-1	TRBJ2-3	CASSLYTGTSGGLTDTQYF
TRBV19	TRBJ2-1	CASSMGTSPTYEQFF
TRBV4-3	TRBJ2-7	CASSQGRTRSYEQYF
TRBV23-1	TRBJ2-7	CASWVGTGAYEQYF
TRBV28	TRBJ1-1	CASSLSVLTEAFF
TRBV18	TRBJ2-1	CASRRGGGSYNEQFF
TRBV30	TRBJ1-4	CACRGGQGRWANEKLFF
TRBV19	TRBJ1-3	CASLGTLGGNTIYF
TRBV27	TRBJ2-7	CASSPPTGDNEQYF
TRBV19	TRBJ2-7	CASGLAGTYEQYF
TRBV5-1	TRBJ2-1	CASSSDRGHYNEQFF